This TCR beta chain was profiled in a study of blood T cell repertoires in COVID-19. The J segment lost 7 bases and the V segment lost 8 bases, leaving 10 bases of the junction unmatched. The V gene's germline CDR1 is MDHEN and CDR2 SYDVKM. The length of the CDR3 is 13 residues. Generated by immunoSEQ multiplex PCR, the TCRdb table keeps only in-frame clones and is missing some. The sample records 94,000 or so clones, about 91% being singletons. This rearrangement joins TRBV28 to TRBJ1-2; TRBD1 aligns across 7 bases. The sequence was collected from a woman aged 70 to 79 with acute or convalescent COVID-19. Sequencing input: peripheral blood. CDR3 amino acids: CASSGTAGLGYTF. CDR3 coding DNA: TGTGCCAGCTCCGGGACAGCCGGGCTTGGCTACACCTTC.